The 22 T cell receptor beta chains given below trace back to one sample, sequenced in a study of blood T cell repertoires in COVID-19. The assay was immunoSEQ multiplex PCR, and TCRdb's table has in-frame clones only and misses some. The sample contains about 330,000 clones, approximately 92% of which appear only once. Sequencing was performed on PBMCs or T cells enriched from blood (not recorded which). The receptors shown here come from a woman younger than 45 who had recovered from COVID-19.

V usage is TRBV30 and J usage is TRBJ1-1, with a tentative D call TRBD1 (5 bases). Germline loops: CDR1 GTSNPN, CDR2 SVGIG (reference sequence). V was cut by 0 bases and J by 4 bases, with 9 bases left in between. The CDR3 has 13 amino acids. CDR3 loop: CAWSVTGATEAFF. CDR3 sequence (DNA): TGTGCCTGGAGTGTAACTGGGGCCACTGAAGCTTTCTTT.

The CDR3 spells CASSSSRDNPVYNEQFF. CDR3 in DNA: TGTGCCAGCAGTTCCTCCCGGGACAATCCTGTCTACAATGAGCAGTTCTTC. The rearrangement links TRBV28 to TRBJ2-1; perhaps TRBD1 as D (6 bases). Germline V gene lookup returns CDR1 MDHEN and CDR2 SYDVKM. The CDR3 extends over 17 amino acids. The V end lost 4 bases, the J end lost 3 bases, and 19 bases lay between the germline ends.

This rearrangement joins TRBV28 to TRBJ2-3; a weak D match, TRBD1 (5 bases). There are 15 residues in the CDR3. Germline assignment: CDR1 MDHEN and CDR2 SYDVKM. The V end was cut by 2 bases, the J end by 3 bases, with 12 bases between. CDR3 sequence (DNA): TGTGCCAGCAGTTTACAAGGGGCGCGGACAGATACGCAGTATTTT. Its protein product is CASSLQGARTDTQYF.

V usage is TRBV6-6 and J usage is TRBJ2-5; tentative D call: TRBD2 (6 bases). Germline V gene data show CDR1 as MNHNY and CDR2 as SVGAGI (reference sequence). V lost 5 bases and J lost 5, with 15 bases in between. The CDR3 extends over 14 amino acids. CDR3 DNA sequence: TGTGCCAGCAGTAGGGACTTAGCAGGCGAGACCCAGTACTTC. Its translation: CASSRDLAGETQYF.

V is TRBV27 and J is TRBJ2-1; a weak D match, TRBD1 (5 bases). Trimming took 7 bases from V and 4 from J, leaving 8 bases between them. The CDR3 extends over 12 amino acids. CDR1 is MNHEY, CDR2 SMNVEV, per germline (reference sequence). CDR3 residues: CASKQGYNEQFF. CDR3 DNA: TGTGCCAGCAAGCAGGGATACAATGAGCAGTTCTTC.

The DNA for the CDR3 is TGCAGTGCTGGCCTGGCGGCCGAGCAGTACTTC. This sequence encodes CSAGLAAEQYF. The chain is built from TRBV20-1 and TRBJ2-7; no firm D call. This CDR3 comprises 11 residues. Germline-derived CDR1 and CDR2 are DFQATT and SNEGSKA (reference sequence). With 5 bases removed from V and 6 bases from J, the gap between germline ends came to 11 bases.

This chain links TRBV5-1 with TRBJ2-5; TRBD1 matches at 8 bases. Losses at the gene ends were 3 bases for V and 4 bases for J; bases not matched to a gene: 2. The CDR3 covers 13 residues. Germline CDR1 SGHRS, CDR2 YFSETQ. CDR3 in DNA: TGCGCCAGCAGCTGGACAGGGCCAGAGACCCAGTACTTC. This gives the protein CASSWTGPETQYF.

This chain connects TRBV27 to TRBJ1-2, with TRBD1 matching over 8 bases. The CDR3 runs 15 residues. Germline CDR1 and CDR2: MNHEY and SMNVEV (reference sequence). The V segment lost 5 bases and the J segment 4 bases; nucleotides outside the gene matches: 9. CDR3: CASSTTTGESYGYTF. The CDR3 DNA reads TGTGCCAGCAGTACCACGACAGGGGAGAGCTATGGCTACACCTTC.

The V call is TRBV18, the J call TRBJ1-5; a weak D match, TRBD1 (5 bases). Germline-derived CDR1 and CDR2 are KGHSH and LQKENI. V lost 0 bases to trimming and J lost 0 bases, with 9 bases between them. The length of the CDR3 is 16 residues. The CDR3 protein is CASSPPWDFSNQPQHF. CDR3 coding DNA: TGTGCCAGCTCACCACCCTGGGACTTTAGCAATCAGCCCCAGCATTTT.

To note about this clone: One end of the junction varies from germline; a read error may be responsible. This chain uses TRBV7-9 with TRBJ2-2; D is possibly TRBD2 (6 bases). Germline lookup yields CDR1 SEHNR and CDR2 FQNEAQ (reference sequence). The CDR3 is 17 amino acids. The CDR3 DNA reads TGTGCCAGCAGCCTAGGAGGGCGGGGTGTGAACTCCGGGGAGCTGTTTTTT. Protein sequence: CASSLGGRGVNSGELFF.

The chain's CDR3 is CAKPDSSGTGSRVDTQYF. In DNA, the CDR3 is TGCGCCAAGCCTGACTCCTCCGGGACAGGGAGTCGAGTAGATACGCAGTATTTT. This chain joins TRBV10-1 and TRBJ2-3; 9 bases match TRBD1. Germline values: CDR1 WNHNN, CDR2 SYGVQD (reference sequence). Germline trimming cut 10 bases from V and 5 bases from J; bases unmatched to any gene: 22. The CDR3 is made up of 18 amino acids.

V gene TRBV21-1 combines with J gene TRBJ2-1; the table's D call of TRBD2 was not tested on the DNA. TRBV21-1 is a pseudogene segment. The CDR3 length is 16 residues. This CDR3 is CASSSSGSGRGNEQFF. In DNA, the CDR3 is TGTGCCAGCAGTTCCTCGGGTAGCGGGAGGGGTAATGAGCAGTTCTTC.

Only one count was recorded for this clone. This rearrangement joins TRBV7-3 to TRBJ2-1; no clear D gene. The CDR3 loop spans 13 amino acids. Between the trimmed V and J ends, which lost 3 bases and 5 bases, there was a span of 8 bases. The germline gives CDR1 SGHTA, CDR2 FQGTGA. CDR3 region: CASSLGPDNEQFF. The CDR3 DNA reads TGTGCCAGCAGCTTGGGCCCTGACAATGAGCAGTTCTTC.

This chain connects TRBV5-6 to TRBJ1-5; TRBD1 matches at 7 bases. CDR3 length equals 13 residues. With 0 bases clipped from V and 7 bases from J, the junction kept 1 base outside the gene matches. CDR1 SGHDT and CDR2 YYEEEE come from the germline V gene. CDR3 nucleotides: TGTGCCAGCAGCTTGGGCAGGGGGCAGCCCCAGCATTTT. This translates into CASSLGRGQPQHF.

The V call is TRBV28, the J call TRBJ2-1; no firm D call. The V and J ends lost 5 bases and 0 bases respectively, with 14 bases between them. CDR3 length: 16 residues. CDR1 and CDR2 from the germline V gene are MDHEN and SYDVKM. The CDR3 loop reads CASSPSYLGSYNEQFF. CDR3 in DNA: TGTGCCAGCAGTCCCTCATATCTCGGCTCCTACAATGAGCAGTTCTTC.

The chain combines TRBV19 with TRBJ1-3; D gene uncertain. The CDR3 extends over 15 amino acids. Trimming cost V 5 bases and J 1 base, with 12 bases left between them. Germline CDR1 and CDR2: LNHDA and SQIVND (reference sequence). The CDR3 coding sequence is TGTGCCAGTAGTCCCCCGGGTCTTTCTGGAAACACCATATATTTT. It yields the protein CASSPPGLSGNTIYF.

The V gene is TRBV25-1, the J gene TRBJ2-3, with a possible D match to TRBD2 (6 bases). The CDR3 has 16 residues. Trimming pared 4 bases from V and 2 bases from J, leaving 16 bases between. Germline loops: CDR1 MGHDK, CDR2 SYGVNS. The CDR3 sequence is CASSAGVHEYTDTQYF. The CDR3 region has the DNA TGTGCCAGCAGTGCGGGGGTCCACGAATACACAGATACGCAGTATTTT.

J is TRBJ2-7 and V is TRBV27; 8 bases agree with TRBD2. Germline values: CDR1 MNHEY, CDR2 SMNVEV (reference sequence). Trimming cost V 2 bases and J 5 bases; bases outside gene matches: 11. The CDR3 has 16 residues. The CDR3 protein is CASSLKAGAPTNEQYF. The CDR3 nucleotides read TGTGCCAGCAGTTTAAAAGCGGGAGCCCCAACGAACGAGCAGTACTTC.

The chain recombines TRBV18 with TRBJ2-5, with 14 bases aligning to TRBD2. With 0 bases clipped from V and 2 bases from J, the junction kept 11 bases outside the gene matches. The CDR3 has 20 amino acids. From germline, CDR1 is KGHSH and CDR2 LQKENI. CDR3 nucleotide sequence: TGTGCCAGCTCACCACCGCGGGGGACTAGCGGGGGAAGAGTGCAAGAGACCCAGTACTTC. Its translation is CASSPPRGTSGGRVQETQYF.

The chain links TRBV29-1 to TRBJ2-7; D call uncertain. Trimming left V 4 bases short and J 1 base short, with 8 bases between. CDR3 length: 12 residues. Germline V gives CDR1 SQVTM, CDR2 ANQGSEA. The CDR3 DNA follows: TGCAGCGTTGGTTCTAGGTCCTACGAGCAGTACTTC. Its protein is CSVGSRSYEQYF.

The J gene is TRBJ2-7, the V gene TRBV11-2; no clear D gene. The CDR3 consists of 14 residues. The germline V and J ends were trimmed by 1 base and 2 bases, with 9 bases remaining between them. Germline CDR1 is SGHAT and CDR2 is FQNNGV. The CDR3 DNA is TGTGCCAGCAGCTTAGGAGCCGATGCCTACGAGCAGTACTTC. It codes for CASSLGADAYEQYF.

The chain employs TRBV7-2 and TRBJ2-6; D not certain. Germline V gene sequence: CDR1 SGHTA, CDR2 FQGNSA. V lost 3 bases and J 3 bases, leaving 3 bases between the germline ends. The CDR3 loop spans 13 amino acids. The CDR3 bases are TGTGCCAGCAGCTTTCTTGGGGCCAACGTCCTGACTTTC. Its translation: CASSFLGANVLTF.